This T cell receptor beta chain was profiled in a study of response to subunit inactivated influenza vaccine. General study findings and limits: The authors offered the suggestion that each seasonal influenza vaccination recruits few new T cells.

This clonotype came up many times. Its target is not known. The trim removed 4 bases at V and 4 bases at J, leaving 16 bases unmatched. This CDR3 has 19 residues. CDR1 and CDR2 from the germline V gene are LGHDT and YNNKEL (reference sequence). TCRdb reprocessed the RT-PCR reads via MiXCR and lists one record per CDR3 protein. This sample has around 490,000 distinct CDR3 sequences; around 8% occur once, and the top ten carry roughly 13%. The TCR was taken from a man in his fifties or sixties who received an inactivated influenza vaccine. The rearrangement uses TRBV3-1 and TRBJ2-2; 9 bases are a match to TRBD1. The starting material was PBMCs from blood, obtained around 25 months after vaccination. The CDR3 sequence is CASSPGGLSGTGSTGELFF. In DNA form, the CDR3 reads TGTGCCAGCAGCCCGGGCGGGTTGTCCGGGACAGGGTCCACCGGGGAGCTGTTTTTT.